Below, 29 T cell receptor beta chains from the same sample are listed, as sequenced in a study of a mutant IDH1 vaccine in newly diagnosed glioma. The antigens for these receptors are not known. Profiling relied on immunoSEQ multiplex PCR, and the TCRdb table lists in-frame clones only, not all of them. The sample contains tens of thousands of clones, 84% of which appear only once. Time point specified: week 35, safety follow-up. Vaccinated patients received 300 ug of mutant IDH1 20-mer peptide per dose, with topical imiquimod. The sample was PBMCs, taken from a glioma patient whose treatment included an IDH1 peptide vaccine. The receptors shown here come from a man aged 18 to 30 with glioma.

The chain combines TRBV7-9 with TRBJ1-4; 10 bases line up with TRBD1. This CDR3 has 18 residues. With 5 bases clipped from V and 4 bases from J, the junction kept 13 bases outside the gene matches. Germline V CDR1 and CDR2: SEHNR, FQNEAQ (reference sequence). CDR3 loop: CASSQGTGVDFHNEKLFF. Here the CDR3 DNA reads TGTGCCAGCAGCCAAGGGACAGGGGTTGATTTCCATAATGAAAAACTGTTTTTT.

The chain has TRBV5-6 and TRBJ2-7; the match to TRBD2 covers 9 bases. Germline assignment: CDR1 SGHDT and CDR2 YYEEEE. The CDR3 has 12 residues. J was trimmed by 6 bases and V by 6 bases; bases with no gene match: 4. The CDR3 sequence is CASKAGGLEQYF. The CDR3 nucleotides read TGTGCCAGCAAAGCGGGAGGTCTCGAGCAGTACTTC.

The chain couples TRBV7-2 to TRBJ2-5, with no clear D. The CDR3 spans 11 residues. Germline values: CDR1 SGHTA, CDR2 FQGNSA. Trimming pared 5 bases from V and 9 bases from J, leaving 10 bases between. The CDR3 DNA reads as TGTGCCAGCAGCCCCCCGGGTCCCCAGTACTTC. This codes for CASSPPGPQYF.

The chain joins TRBV7-2 to TRBJ2-6, with D uncertain. Looked up from germline, CDR1 is SGHTA and CDR2 is FQGNSA. The CDR3 length is 16 residues. Trimming stripped 3 bases from V and 0 bases from J, with 9 bases between. CDR3 sequence: CASSFDSTSGANVLTF. DNA of the CDR3: TGTGCCAGCAGCTTCGACTCAACCTCTGGGGCCAACGTCCTGACTTTC.

This chain connects TRBV6-5 to TRBJ1-3; 7 bases agree with TRBD1. The CDR3 has 14 amino acids. The V gene's germline CDR1 is MNHEY and CDR2 SVGAGI. Trimming removed 2 bases from V and 7 bases from J; junction bases left unmatched: 5. CDR3 protein: CASSYTDRFNTIYF. Here the CDR3 DNA reads TGTGCCAGCAGTTACACGGACAGGTTTAACACCATATATTTT.

The rearrangement uses TRBV5-4 and TRBJ2-3; 8 bases match TRBD2. CDR1 and CDR2 from the germline V gene are SGHNT and YYREEE (reference sequence). With V trimmed by 4 bases and J by 1 base, 8 bases remained unmatched. CDR3 length: 16 residues. CDR3 loop: CASSLRVAGRTDTQYF. The CDR3 DNA reads as TGTGCCAGCAGCCTACGCGTAGCGGGGCGCACAGATACGCAGTATTTT.

The V gene is TRBV5-1, the J gene TRBJ1-2, with TRBD1 as a possible D gene (6 bases). Germline lookup yields CDR1 SGHRS and CDR2 YFSETQ. This CDR3 spans 15 amino acids. Trimming took 4 bases from V and 2 from J, leaving 15 bases between them. DNA for the CDR3: TGCGCCAGCAGCGTGGGGGGGCTTCAAAACTATGGCTACACCTTC. It codes for CASSVGGLQNYGYTF.

The chain has TRBV6-5 and TRBJ2-7; possible D gene TRBD2, 5 bases. CDR1 MNHEY and CDR2 SVGAGI come from the germline V gene. The V and J ends lost 7 bases and 9 bases respectively, with 16 bases between them. The CDR3 contains 12 residues. This chain's CDR3 is CASKGRERVQYF. Here the CDR3 DNA reads TGTGCCAGCAAAGGACGGGAACGAGTGCAGTACTTC.

The chain recombines TRBV6-6 with TRBJ1-2, with TRBD1 identical over 8 bases. The length of the CDR3 is 16 residues. Germline values: CDR1 MNHNY, CDR2 SVGAGI (reference sequence). V was pared by 2 bases and J by 2 bases, with 7 bases of the junction left unmatched. The DNA for the CDR3 is TGTGCCAGCAGTTACCGTGGGACAGGAGACAACTATGGCTACACCTTC. This translates into CASSYRGTGDNYGYTF.

This chain uses TRBV27 with TRBJ1-2; D is possibly TRBD1 (5 bases). Trimming pared 1 base from V and 4 bases from J, leaving 10 bases between. Germline V gene sequence: CDR1 MNHEY, CDR2 SMNVEV (reference sequence). CDR3 length: 14 residues. In nucleotides, the CDR3 is TGTGCCAGCAGTTTATTGGGGACGGCCTATGGCTACACCTTC. This encodes CASSLLGTAYGYTF.

The chain has TRBV2 and TRBJ2-1; D might be TRBD2 (7 bases). The CDR3 is 13 amino acids. Trimming shortened V by 6 bases and J by 15 bases, and 21 bases separated the two germline ends. CDR1 SNHLY and CDR2 FYNNEI come from the germline V gene. CDR3 amino acids: CASSGRPDSLRFF. The CDR3 DNA sequence: TGTGCCAGCAGCGGGAGGCCGGACAGTCTCCGGTTCTTC.

The chain links TRBV4-3 to TRBJ2-5; 13 nucleotides agree with TRBD2. Germline CDR1 reads LGHNA; CDR2 reads YSLEER. V gave up 1 base and J gave up 1 base; unmatched junction bases: 0. This CDR3 contains 16 residues. CDR3 in DNA: TGCGCCAGCAGCCAAGGGACTAGCGGGGGCCAAGAGACCCAGTACTTC. Protein sequence: CASSQGTSGGQETQYF.

This clone was counted only a few times. The rearrangement links TRBV30 to TRBJ2-2, with 9 bases aligning to TRBD1. The germline gives CDR1 GTSNPN, CDR2 SVGIG (reference sequence). CDR3 length: 14 amino acids. The CDR3 is CASSWTGVTGELFF. The CDR3 region has the DNA TGTGCATCCAGCTGGACAGGGGTGACCGGGGAGCTGTTTTTT. The whole variable domain, filled in from reference TRBV30 and TRBJ2-2, reads SQTIHQWPATLVQPVGSPLSLECTVEGTSNPNLYWYRQAAGRGLQLLFYSVGIGQISSEVPQNLSASRPQDRQFILSSKKLLLSDSGFYLCASSWTGVTGELFFGEGSRLTVL.

This chain links TRBV7-2 with TRBJ1-4; tentative D call: TRBD1 (5 bases). Germline V gene data show CDR1 as SGHTA and CDR2 as FQGNSA. CDR3 length: 15 amino acids. Trimming removed 3 bases from V and 8 bases from J, with 16 bases in between. DNA of the CDR3: TGTGCCAGCAGCTTTCGGGGGGGAAAGGGGGAAAAACTGTTTTTT. Translation: CASSFRGGKGEKLFF.

A remark on this clone: The junction and the germline gene differ at one end; a read error may be behind it. Other DNA sequences in this specimen translate into the identical CDR3. This chain uses TRBV5-5 with TRBJ1-2, with D perhaps matching TRBD1 (5 bases). This CDR3 is built from 15 residues. CDR1 and CDR2 (germline): SGHKS, YYEKEE (reference sequence). The CDR3 protein is CASSQSVGEPSGYTF. The CDR3 DNA is TGCGCCAGCAGCCAATCGGTAGGGGAACCGTCTGGCTACACCTTC.

The rearrangement links TRBV7-9 to TRBJ2-7; 13 positions match TRBD2. The CDR3 has 15 amino acids. Germline V gene data show CDR1 as SEHNR and CDR2 as FQNEAQ (reference sequence). V trimming: 4 bases; J trimming: 4 bases; junction bases outside the gene matches: 4. The CDR3 loop is CASSSRTSGRYEQYF. CDR3 nucleotides: TGTGCCAGCAGCTCCCGGACTAGCGGGAGATACGAGCAGTACTTC.

The V call is TRBV6-5, the J call TRBJ1-2; D is possibly TRBD1 (5 bases). In germline, CDR1 is MNHEY, CDR2 SVGAGI. V shed 0 bases and J shed 6 bases, with 14 bases lying between them. There are 15 residues in the CDR3. The CDR3 nucleotides are TGTGCCAGCAGTTACTCGACGAAGGGGTACAATGGCTACACCTTC. Translated: CASSYSTKGYNGYTF.

This clone appeared once. The J gene is TRBJ2-1, the V gene TRBV9; D unresolved. The CDR3 spans 17 residues. The germline V gene encodes CDR1 SGDLS and CDR2 YYNGEE. Trimming took off 0 bases at V and 5 bases at J, with 18 bases between the two ends. The CDR3 protein is CASSVGSRRLLHNEQFF. CDR3 in DNA: TGTGCCAGCAGCGTAGGGAGTCGGCGATTGCTCCACAATGAGCAGTTCTTC.

The chain carries TRBV29-1 and TRBJ1-2, with a weak D call TRBD1 (6 bases). The CDR3 consists of 14 residues. V shed 1 base and J shed 8 bases, with 17 bases lying between them. The germline CDR1 and CDR2 sequences are SQVTM and ANQGSEA. The CDR3 here is CSVEGSPGAGGYTF. DNA for the CDR3: TGCAGCGTTGAAGGGTCCCCGGGGGCAGGGGGCTACACCTTC.

The rearrangement joins TRBV9 to TRBJ1-2; 8 nucleotides line up with TRBD1. In germline, CDR1 is SGDLS, CDR2 YYNGEE. With 3 bases clipped from V and 1 base from J, the junction kept 5 bases outside the gene matches. There are 15 residues in the CDR3. The chain's CDR3 is CASSARTGSNYGYTF. Here the CDR3 DNA reads TGTGCCAGCAGCGCCAGGACAGGGAGTAACTATGGCTACACCTTC.

The chain recombines TRBV13 with TRBJ2-7, with TRBD2 as a possible D gene (5 bases). V lost 0 bases to trimming and J lost 5 bases, with 11 bases between them. This CDR3 region has 14 residues. The germline V gene encodes CDR1 PRHDT and CDR2 FYEKMQ (reference sequence). The CDR3 nucleotides read TGTGCCAGCAGCTTAGGCGGAACGGGAAACGAGCAGTACTTC. It translates to CASSLGGTGNEQYF.

The chain combines TRBV7-2 with TRBJ1-5; D is perhaps TRBD1 (6 bases). The CDR3 totals 15 residues. In germline, CDR1 is SGHTA, CDR2 FQGNSA. Trimming shortened V by 5 bases and J by 0 bases, and 11 bases separated the two germline ends. The CDR3 spells CASSRGQPSNQPQHF. CDR3 DNA: TGTGCCAGCAGCCGCGGACAGCCTAGCAATCAGCCCCAGCATTTT. The whole variable domain, remainder taken from reference TRBV7-2 and TRBJ1-5, is GAGVSQSPSNKVTEKGKDVELRCDPISGHTALYWYRQSLGQGLEFLIYFQGNSAPDKSGLPSDRFSAERTGGSVSTLTIQRTQQEDSAVYLCASSRGQPSNQPQHFGDGTRLSIL.

The rearrangement joins TRBV29-1 to TRBJ2-1; 8 nucleotides align to TRBD2. Germline V CDR1 and CDR2: SQVTM, ANQGSEA. Unmatched junction bases numbered 10, after V lost 0 bases and J lost 12 bases. The CDR3 is 14 residues long. The CDR3 loop is CSVEESGSKRGQFF. The CDR3 coding sequence is TGCAGCGTTGAAGAAAGCGGGAGTAAAAGGGGGCAGTTCTTC.

The chain uses TRBV19 and TRBJ2-7; TRBD1 aligns across 8 bases. The V gene end was trimmed by 5 bases and the J gene end by 5 bases; junction bases not matched to a gene: 11. This CDR3 comprises 15 residues. CDR1 LNHDA and CDR2 SQIVND come from the germline V gene (reference sequence). The CDR3 sequence is CASSSQTTGEDEQYF. In DNA, the CDR3 is TGTGCCAGTAGTTCCCAAACGACAGGGGAGGACGAGCAGTACTTC.

The gene calls are TRBV27 and TRBJ1-1; D is unclear. From germline, CDR1 is MNHEY and CDR2 SMNVEV (reference sequence). V was trimmed by 5 bases and J by 4 bases, leaving 20 bases between them. This CDR3 spans 16 amino acids. CDR3 region: CASSPPGIRLVTEAFF. CDR3 coding DNA: TGTGCCAGCAGTCCACCGGGTATTAGGTTAGTCACTGAAGCTTTCTTT.

This clone is a singleton in its sample. The rearrangement links TRBV7-4 to TRBJ1-2; D not certain. Germline V lookup: CDR1 SGHVT, CDR2 SQSDAQ. Trimming removed 4 bases from V and 8 bases from J, with 14 bases in between. The length of the CDR3 is 13 residues. CDR3 residues: CASSSSRAEGYTF. As DNA, the CDR3 is TGTGCCAGCAGCTCGTCAAGGGCGGAGGGCTACACCTTC.

This rearrangement joins TRBV7-9 to TRBJ2-1; maybe TRBD2 (6 bases). The CDR3 has 16 residues. Germline CDR1 is SEHNR and CDR2 is FQNEAQ (reference sequence). The V end lost 2 bases, the J end lost 4 bases, and 15 bases lay between the germline ends. CDR3: CASSLTLPGGYNEQFF. The DNA for the CDR3 is TGTGCCAGCAGCTTAACACTCCCTGGGGGGTACAATGAGCAGTTCTTC.

The chain recombines TRBV10-3 with TRBJ1-1; the match to TRBD1 covers 7 bases. This CDR3 is built from 14 residues. Germline V gene lookup returns CDR1 ENHRY and CDR2 SYGVKD. The V gene end was trimmed by 6 bases and the J gene end by 0 bases; junction bases not matched to a gene: 4. The DNA for the CDR3 is TGTGCCATCAGGGGGGGACAGATGAACACTGAAGCTTTCTTT. Translating gives CAIRGGQMNTEAFF.

The J gene is TRBJ2-1, the V gene TRBV5-1; 9 nucleotides line up with TRBD2. Losses at the gene ends were 4 bases for V and 9 bases for J; bases not matched to a gene: 11. CDR3 length: 15 amino acids. From germline, CDR1 is SGHRS and CDR2 YFSETQ. CDR3 residues: CASSPRAGGPVEQFF. CDR3 nucleotide sequence: TGCGCCAGCAGCCCCAGGGCGGGGGGGCCGGTTGAGCAGTTCTTC.